The 9 T cell receptor beta chains below were found in one sample sequenced in a study of T cell responses to AZD1222 COVID-19 vaccine. Profiling relied on immunoSEQ multiplex PCR, and the TCRdb table lists in-frame clones only, not all of them. This sample has about 55,000 clones, with about 88% found just once. The sample was peripheral blood, taken on day 0 of AZD1222 vaccination. All receptors derive from an adult in good health.

The chain combines TRBV19 with TRBJ1-5; tentative D call: TRBD1 (5 bases). Trimming shortened V by 8 bases and J by 0 bases, and 11 bases separated the two germline ends. The CDR3 contains 14 residues. CDR1 is LNHDA and CDR2 is SQIVND in the germline V gene (reference sequence). CDR3 coding DNA: TGTGCCAGTGTGGGGCAGTATAGCAATCAGCCCCAGCATTTT. Its protein is CASVGQYSNQPQHF. Filled out from reference TRBV19 and TRBJ1-5, the complete variable domain reads DGGITQSPKYLFRKEGQNVTLSCEQNLNHDAMYWYRQDPGQGLRLIYYSQIVNDFQKGDIAEGYSVSREKKESFPLTVTSAQKNPTAFYLCASVGQYSNQPQHFGDGTRLSIL.

This clone was seen more than once but under ten times. V is TRBV4-2 and J is TRBJ1-4, with a weak D call TRBD1 (5 bases). Trimming removed 6 bases at V and 5 bases at J, with 13 bases between. This CDR3 is built from 14 residues. The germline V gene has CDR1 LGHNA and CDR2 YNFKEQ. CDR3 sequence reads: CASRTDWRNEKLFF. CDR3 bases: TGTGCCAGCAGGACAGATTGGAGGAATGAAAAACTGTTTTTT.

The V gene is TRBV18, the J gene TRBJ1-1; D unresolved. The CDR3 runs to 14 residues. The V end was cut by 0 bases, the J end by 10 bases, with 15 bases between. The germline gives CDR1 KGHSH, CDR2 LQKENI. The CDR3 DNA follows: TGTGCCAGCTCACCACCGGAAGGGAGAGTTGCAGCTTTCTTT. Its protein product is CASSPPEGRVAAFF.

This sequence joins TRBV25-1 and TRBJ1-1, with D unclear. The V and J ends lost 3 bases and 2 bases respectively, with 7 bases between them. This CDR3 contains 13 residues. The germline V gene has CDR1 MGHDK and CDR2 SYGVNS. This CDR3 reads CASSEGRNTEAFF. The DNA of the CDR3 is TGTGCCAGCAGTGAGGGCCGCAACACTGAAGCTTTCTTT.

This rearrangement joins TRBV5-1 to TRBJ2-5, with D maybe TRBD2 (7 bases). The V gene lost 4 bases and the J gene lost 1 base, with 20 bases spanning the gap. Germline assignment: CDR1 SGHRS and CDR2 YFSETQ. The CDR3 sequence is 17 residues long. The CDR3 DNA reads as TGCGCCAGCAGCCAGGGGAGGGGTAGCGGCAGCCAAGAGACCCAGTACTTC. It is translated as CASSQGRGSGSQETQYF. The whole variable domain, remainder taken from reference TRBV5-1 and TRBJ2-5, is KAGVTQTPRYLIKTRGQQVTLSCSPISGHRSVSWYQQTPGQGLQFLFEYFSETQRNKGNFPGRFSGRQFSNSRSEMNVSTLELGDSALYLCASSQGRGSGSQETQYFGPGTRLLVL.

The genes are TRBV10-3 and TRBJ2-7; 8 bases align to TRBD1. Germline trimming cut 3 bases from V and 2 bases from J; bases unmatched to any gene: 6. This CDR3 region has 15 residues. CDR1 ENHRY and CDR2 SYGVKD come from the germline V gene. CDR3 DNA: TGTGCCATCAGTGACCTTGGACAGGGAACCTACGAGCAGTACTTC. Its protein product is CAISDLGQGTYEQYF.

This clone has a handful of counts. CDR3 sequence: CASSQDGGNLSGNTIYF. CDR3 DNA sequence: TGTGCCAGCAGCCAAGATGGAGGGAACCTCTCTGGAAACACCATATATTTT. The chain has TRBV4-2 and TRBJ1-3, with D hard to call. This CDR3 spans 17 amino acids. The germline CDR1 and CDR2 sequences are LGHNA and YNFKEQ. Trimming stripped 0 bases from V and 0 bases from J, with 12 bases between.

The CDR3 DNA sequence: TGTGCCAGCAGCTTAGACTCGGCAGGGGGAAAAAACATTCAGTACTTC. It encodes CASSLDSAGGKNIQYF. The chain is built from TRBV7-2 and TRBJ2-4; 7 nucleotides agree with TRBD1. V trimming: 1 base; J trimming: 4 bases; junction bases outside the gene matches: 7. The CDR3 is 16 amino acids. Germline assignment: CDR1 SGHTA and CDR2 FQGNSA.

In its sample, this clone was seen once. J is TRBJ1-2 and V is TRBV7-2; D remains ambiguous. The CDR3 runs 14 residues. Trimming left V 2 bases short and J 3 bases short, with 10 bases between. The germline CDR1 and CDR2 sequences are SGHTA and FQGNSA. CDR3 in amino acids: CASSLSGGDYGYTF. The CDR3 DNA sequence: TGTGCCAGCAGCTTATCTGGCGGGGACTATGGCTACACCTTC.